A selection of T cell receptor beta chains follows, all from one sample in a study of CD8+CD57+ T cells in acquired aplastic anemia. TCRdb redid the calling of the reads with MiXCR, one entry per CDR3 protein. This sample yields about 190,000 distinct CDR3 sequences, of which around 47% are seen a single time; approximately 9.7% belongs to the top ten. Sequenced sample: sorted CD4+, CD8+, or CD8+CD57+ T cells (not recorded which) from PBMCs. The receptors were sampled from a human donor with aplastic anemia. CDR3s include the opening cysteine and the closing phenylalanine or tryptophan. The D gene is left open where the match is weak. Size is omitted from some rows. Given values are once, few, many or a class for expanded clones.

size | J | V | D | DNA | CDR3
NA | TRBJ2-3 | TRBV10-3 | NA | TGTGCCATCAAAGCCTCTAGCACAGATACGCAGTATTTT | CAIKASSTDTQYF
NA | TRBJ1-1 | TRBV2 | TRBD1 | TGTGCCAGCGGGGACAGGGCTGAAGCTTTCTTT | CASGDRAEAFF
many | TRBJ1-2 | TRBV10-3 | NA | TGTGCCATCAACACCGGGGGGGGGGAGACCTACACCTTC | CAINTGGGETYTF
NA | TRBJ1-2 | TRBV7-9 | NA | TGTGCCAGCAGCTTAGCTCCCGGCTACACCTTC | CASSLAPGYTF
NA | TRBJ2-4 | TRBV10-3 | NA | TGTGCCATCGGGCAGGGAAGGGACATTCAGTACTTC | CAIGQGRDIQYF
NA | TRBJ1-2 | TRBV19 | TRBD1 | TGTGCCAGTAGTATGGCGCAGGGGGTTAGCTATGGCTACACCTTC | CASSMAQGVSYGYTF
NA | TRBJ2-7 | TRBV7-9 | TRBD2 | TGTGCCAGCAGCGCCGGGACTAGCGAGCAGTACTTC | CASSAGTSEQYF
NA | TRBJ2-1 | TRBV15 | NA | TGTGCCACCAGCAGAGATCCGGCCAGGTACAATGAGCAGTTCTTC | CATSRDPARYNEQFF
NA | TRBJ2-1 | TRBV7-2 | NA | TGTGCCAGCAGCCCCAGTCGGAATGAGCAGTTCTTC | CASSPSRNEQFF
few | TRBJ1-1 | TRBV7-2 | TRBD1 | TGTGCCAGCAGCTCCATACAGGGGAGCTACACTGAAGCTTTCTTT | CASSSIQGSYTEAFF
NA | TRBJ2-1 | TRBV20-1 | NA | TGCAGTGCTTCCCCACGAGGGGCAAGCTCCTACAATGAGCAGTTCTTC | CSASPRGASSYNEQFF
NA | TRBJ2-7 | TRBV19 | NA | TGTGCCAGTAGCCCCGCTGATGACAGCTCCTACGAGCAGTACTTC | CASSPADDSSYEQYF
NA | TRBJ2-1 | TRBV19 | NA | TGTGCCAGTAGTATGGGAACCCCAAATGGCAATGAGCAGTTCTTC | CASSMGTPNGNEQFF
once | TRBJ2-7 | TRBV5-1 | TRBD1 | TGCGCCAGCAGCAACCGGGACAGGGGTAACGAGCAGTACTTC | CASSNRDRGNEQYF
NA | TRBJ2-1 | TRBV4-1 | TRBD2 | TGCGCCAGCAGCCAGGACCCAGAGGGCGGGGGTGGCAATGAGCAGTTCTTC | CASSQDPEGGGGNEQFF
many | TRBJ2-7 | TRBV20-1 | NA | TGCAGTGCTACACGGGAGAGAAACGAGCAGTACTTC | CSATRERNEQYF
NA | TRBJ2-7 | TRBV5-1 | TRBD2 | TGCGCCAGCAGCTTTGGTTTAGCGGGCTACGAGCAGTACTTC | CASSFGLAGYEQYF
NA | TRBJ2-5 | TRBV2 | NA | TGTGCCAGCAGCCCATGGGGTTACCAAGAGACCCAGTACTTC | CASSPWGYQETQYF
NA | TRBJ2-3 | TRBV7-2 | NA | TGTGCCAGCAGCTTAGCTAGCGGGACAGCAGATACGCAGTATTTT | CASSLASGTADTQYF
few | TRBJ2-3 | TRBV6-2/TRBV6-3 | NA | TGTGCCAGCAGTTACCGGGCAGGTACGCAGTATTTT | CASSYRAGTQYF
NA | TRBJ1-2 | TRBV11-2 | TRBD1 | TGTGCCAGCAGCGTAGTAGTCGGGACAGGGCTGAACTATGGCTACACCTTC | CASSVVVGTGLNYGYTF
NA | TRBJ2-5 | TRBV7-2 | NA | TGTGCCAGCAGCTTAACTCAAGAGACCCAGTACTTC | CASSLTQETQYF
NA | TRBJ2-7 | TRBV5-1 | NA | TGCGCCAGCAGCTTACTCCCACAGGGCTACGAGCAGTACTTC | CASSLLPQGYEQYF
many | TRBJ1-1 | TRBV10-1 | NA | TGCGCCAGCAGTTATAACGGAAACACTGAAGCTTTCTTT | CASSYNGNTEAFF
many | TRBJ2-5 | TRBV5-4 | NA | TGTGCCAGCAGCCCGCATTCTGGGGGCGCGGGAGAGACCCAGTACTTC | CASSPHSGGAGETQYF
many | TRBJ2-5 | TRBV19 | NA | TGTGCCAGTAGTATTCGACCGCAAGAGACCCAGTACTTC | CASSIRPQETQYF
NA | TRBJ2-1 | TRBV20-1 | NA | TGCAGTGCTAGTGGTACTACTAACTCCTACAATGAGCAGTTCTTC | CSASGTTNSYNEQFF
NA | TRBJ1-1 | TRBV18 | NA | TGTGCCAGCTCACCACTTCAAAGCAAGAACACTGAAGCTTTCTTT | CASSPLQSKNTEAFF
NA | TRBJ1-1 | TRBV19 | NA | TGTGCCAGTAGTATGTCGCTCAGGAACACTGAAGCTTTCTTT | CASSMSLRNTEAFF
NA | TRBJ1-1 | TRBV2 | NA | TGTGCCAGCACCCCCAAAGCTTTCTTT | CASTPKAFF
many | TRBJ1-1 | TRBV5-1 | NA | TGCGCCAGCAGCCCGGGTCTACCTACTACTGAAGCTTTCTTT | CASSPGLPTTEAFF
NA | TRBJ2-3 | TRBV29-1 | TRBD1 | TGCAGCGTCGACAGGGGAAGGTCGGCAGGTACGCAGTGTTTT | CSVDRGRSAGTQCF
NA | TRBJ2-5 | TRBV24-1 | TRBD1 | TGTGCCACCAGTGATCCGGGGACAGGGGCGGAAGAGACCCAGTACTTC | CATSDPGTGAEETQYF
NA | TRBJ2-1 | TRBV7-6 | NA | TGTGCCAGCAGCTTAGGAAGGGGTATCAATGAGCAGTTCTTC | CASSLGRGINEQFF
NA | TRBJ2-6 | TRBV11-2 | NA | TGTGCCAGCAGCTTATTCGGGACCGGGGCCAACGTCCTGACTTTC | CASSLFGTGANVLTF
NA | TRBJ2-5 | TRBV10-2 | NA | TGCGCCAGCCGACCTGACAGAGAGACCCAGTACTTC | CASRPDRETQYF
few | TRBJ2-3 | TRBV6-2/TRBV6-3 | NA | TGTGCCAGCAGTTACTTGAACAGGGTAACAGATACGCAGTATTTT | CASSYLNRVTDTQYF
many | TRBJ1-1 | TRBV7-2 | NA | TGTGCCAGCAGACTTAGGGCGTTAATGAACACTGAAGCTTTCTTT | CASRLRALMNTEAFF
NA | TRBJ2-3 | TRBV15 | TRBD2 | TGTGCCACCAGCAGAGGGACTAGCGCTATCACAGATACGCAGTATTTT | CATSRGTSAITDTQYF